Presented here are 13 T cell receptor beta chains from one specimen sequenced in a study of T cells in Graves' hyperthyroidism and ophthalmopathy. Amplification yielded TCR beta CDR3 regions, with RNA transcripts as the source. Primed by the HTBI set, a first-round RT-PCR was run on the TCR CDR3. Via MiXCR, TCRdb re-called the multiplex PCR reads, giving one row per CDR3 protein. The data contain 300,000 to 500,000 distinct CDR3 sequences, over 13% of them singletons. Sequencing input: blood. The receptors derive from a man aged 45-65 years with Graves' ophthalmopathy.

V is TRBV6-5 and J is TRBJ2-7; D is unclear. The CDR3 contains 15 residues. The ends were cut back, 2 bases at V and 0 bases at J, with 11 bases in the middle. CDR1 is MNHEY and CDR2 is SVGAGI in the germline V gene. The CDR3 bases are TGTGCCAGCAGTTACGTACGGATTAGCTCCTACGAGCAGTACTTC. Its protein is CASSYVRISSYEQYF.

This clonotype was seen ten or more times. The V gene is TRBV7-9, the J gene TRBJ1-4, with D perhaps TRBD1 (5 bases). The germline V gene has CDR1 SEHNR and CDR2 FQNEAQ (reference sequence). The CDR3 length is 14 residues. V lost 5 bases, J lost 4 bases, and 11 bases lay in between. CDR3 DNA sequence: TGTGCCAGCAGCGAGGGACCGTTTAATGAAAAACTGTTTTTT. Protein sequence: CASSEGPFNEKLFF.

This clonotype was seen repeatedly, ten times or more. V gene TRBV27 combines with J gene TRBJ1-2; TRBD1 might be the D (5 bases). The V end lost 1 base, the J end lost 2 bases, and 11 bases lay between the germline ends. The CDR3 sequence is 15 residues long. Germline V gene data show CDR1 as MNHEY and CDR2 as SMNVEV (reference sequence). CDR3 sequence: CASSLLGDRNYGYTF. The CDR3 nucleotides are TGTGCCAGCAGTTTATTGGGGGATCGGAACTATGGCTACACCTTC.

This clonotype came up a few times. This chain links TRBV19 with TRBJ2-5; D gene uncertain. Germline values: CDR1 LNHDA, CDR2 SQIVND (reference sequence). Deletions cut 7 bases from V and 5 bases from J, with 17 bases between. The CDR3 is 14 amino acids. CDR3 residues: CASTPFGDRETQYF. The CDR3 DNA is TGTGCCAGTACCCCGTTTGGGGATCGGGAGACCCAGTACTTC.

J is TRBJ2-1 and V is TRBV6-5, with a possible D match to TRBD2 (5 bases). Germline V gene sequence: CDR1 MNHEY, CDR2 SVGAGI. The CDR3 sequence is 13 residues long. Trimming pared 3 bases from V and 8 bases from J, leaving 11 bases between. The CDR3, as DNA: TGTGCCAGCAGTTATAAGGCGGGTGATGAGCAGTTCTTC. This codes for CASSYKAGDEQFF.

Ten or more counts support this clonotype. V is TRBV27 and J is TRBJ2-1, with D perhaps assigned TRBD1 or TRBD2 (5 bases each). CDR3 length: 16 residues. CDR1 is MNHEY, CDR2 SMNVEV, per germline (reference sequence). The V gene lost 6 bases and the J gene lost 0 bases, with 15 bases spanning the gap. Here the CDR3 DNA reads TGTGCCAGCAGGACGGGACGTCTCAGCTCCTACAATGAGCAGTTCTTC. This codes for CASRTGRLSSYNEQFF.

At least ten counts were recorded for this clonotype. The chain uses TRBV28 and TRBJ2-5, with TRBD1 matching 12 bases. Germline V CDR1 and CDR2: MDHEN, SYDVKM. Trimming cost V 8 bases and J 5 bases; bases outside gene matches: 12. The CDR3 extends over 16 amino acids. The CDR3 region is CASRDRGRGSKETQYF. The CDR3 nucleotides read TGTGCCAGCCGGGACAGGGGGCGAGGGTCGAAGGAGACCCAGTACTTC.

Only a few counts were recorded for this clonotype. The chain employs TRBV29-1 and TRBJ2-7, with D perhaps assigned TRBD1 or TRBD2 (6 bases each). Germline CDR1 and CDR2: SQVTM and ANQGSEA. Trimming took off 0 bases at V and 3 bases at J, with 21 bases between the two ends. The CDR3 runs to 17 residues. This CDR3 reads CSVEDPLEPGGNYEQYF. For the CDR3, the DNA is TGCAGCGTTGAAGATCCGCTGGAGCCCGGGGGCAACTACGAGCAGTACTTC.

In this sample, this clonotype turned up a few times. CDR3 sequence: CASKGGTGSYEQYF. The CDR3, as DNA: TGTGCCAGCAAGGGCGGGACAGGGTCCTACGAGCAGTACTTC. The genes are TRBV2 and TRBJ2-7; 9 bases line up with TRBD1. J lost 1 base, V lost 7 bases, and 5 bases had no gene match. The CDR3 loop spans 14 amino acids. CDR1 is SNHLY, CDR2 FYNNEI, per germline.

CDR3 coding DNA: TGTGCCAGCAGCCCGACTCCTCTCTCCTACAATGAGCAGTTCTTC. Residues: CASSPTPLSYNEQFF. The chain recombines TRBV12-3 or TRBV12-4 with TRBJ2-1; D is unclear. The V gene lost 6 bases and the J gene lost 0 bases, with 12 bases spanning the gap. The CDR3 extends over 15 amino acids.

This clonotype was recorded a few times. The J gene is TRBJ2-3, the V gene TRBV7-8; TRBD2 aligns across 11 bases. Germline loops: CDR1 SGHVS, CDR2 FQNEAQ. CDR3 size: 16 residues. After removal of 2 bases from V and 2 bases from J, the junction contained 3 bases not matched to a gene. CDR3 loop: CASSLTSGRYTDTQYF. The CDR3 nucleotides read TGTGCCAGCAGCTTAACTAGCGGGAGATACACAGATACGCAGTATTTT.

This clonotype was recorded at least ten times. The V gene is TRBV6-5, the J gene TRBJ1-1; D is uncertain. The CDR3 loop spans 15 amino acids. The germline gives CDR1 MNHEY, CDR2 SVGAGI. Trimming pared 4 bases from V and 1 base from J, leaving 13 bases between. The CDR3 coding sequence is TGTGCCAGCAGTTTGACAACAAGGAGGAACACTGAAGCTTTCTTT. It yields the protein CASSLTTRRNTEAFF.

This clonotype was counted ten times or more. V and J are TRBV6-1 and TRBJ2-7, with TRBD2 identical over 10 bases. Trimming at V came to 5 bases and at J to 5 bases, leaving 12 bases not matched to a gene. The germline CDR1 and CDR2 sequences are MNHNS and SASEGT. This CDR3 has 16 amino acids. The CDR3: CASSYPTASGSHEQYF. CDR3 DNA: TGTGCCAGCAGTTACCCTACCGCTAGCGGGAGCCACGAGCAGTACTTC.